A single sample gave rise to the 15 T cell receptor beta chains below, sequenced in a study of T-cell reconstitution after alpha-beta-depleted transplantation in children. The TCRbeta library was prepared with unique molecular identifiers. A single record per CDR3 protein comes from TCRdb applying MiXCR to the PCR reads. The sample consists of about 210,000 distinct CDR3 sequences, approximately 17% of them appearing once. The material sequenced was PBMCs, mostly from graft donor cells, taken 360 days after TCRalphabeta/CD19-depleted stem cell transplant. These receptors all stem from a male patient aged 2 to 9 who had a stem cell transplant for acute lymphoblastic leukemia, so the T cells may come from the graft donor.

This clonotype showed up just a few times. The gene calls are TRBV6-5 and TRBJ2-7; D remains ambiguous. Germline V gene lookup returns CDR1 MNHEY and CDR2 SVGAGI. The CDR3 extends over 11 amino acids. V lost 6 bases, J lost 1 base, and 4 bases lay in between. Here the CDR3 DNA reads TGTGCCAGCAGGCGGTCCTACGAGCAGTACTTC. This translates into CASRRSYEQYF.

V is TRBV12-3 or TRBV12-4 and J is TRBJ1-2; 7 bases map to TRBD1. Unmatched junction bases numbered 4, after V lost 5 bases and J lost 1 base. The CDR3 totals 14 residues. This chain's CDR3 is CASSPGDSNYGYTF. CDR3 in DNA: TGTGCCAGCAGTCCAGGGGACAGTAACTATGGCTACACCTTC.

Ten or more counts support this clonotype. The rearrangement joins TRBV24-1 to TRBJ2-1, with a possible D match to TRBD2 (7 bases). Germline CDR1 KGHDR, CDR2 SFDVKD. Deletions cut 7 bases from V and 6 bases from J, with 9 bases between. The CDR3 has 12 amino acids. The CDR3 loop is CATRGGLNEQFF. In DNA, the CDR3 is TGTGCCACCAGGGGGGGGCTCAATGAGCAGTTCTTC.

The V call is TRBV5-1, the J call TRBJ1-5; D is unresolved. The CDR3 has 13 residues. Germline CDR1 is SGHRS and CDR2 is YFSETQ. Trimming pared 2 bases from V and 4 bases from J, leaving 7 bases between. This chain's CDR3 is CASSFGLNQPQHF. The CDR3 region has the DNA TGCGCCAGCAGCTTTGGATTAAATCAGCCCCAGCATTTT.

The rearrangement uses TRBV29-1 and TRBJ2-5; D may be TRBD2 (6 bases). Germline loops: CDR1 SQVTM, CDR2 ANQGSEA. Trimming stripped 0 bases from V and 2 bases from J, with 10 bases between. The CDR3 has 14 amino acids. The CDR3: CSVEEWRDQETQYF. CDR3 coding DNA: TGCAGCGTTGAAGAATGGAGGGATCAAGAGACCCAGTACTTC.

The V call is TRBV10-1, the J call TRBJ2-1; 7 bases match TRBD2. This CDR3 spans 17 amino acids. Germline CDR1 is WNHNN and CDR2 is SYGVQD (reference sequence). The trim removed 0 bases at V and 6 bases at J, leaving 11 bases unmatched. CDR3 protein: CASSESPFSGATNEQFF. CDR3 nucleotide sequence: TGCGCCAGCAGTGAGTCCCCATTCAGCGGGGCGACCAATGAGCAGTTCTTC.

The genes are TRBV12-3 or TRBV12-4 and TRBJ2-3, with a tentative D call TRBD2 (5 bases). V was trimmed by 4 bases and J by 2 bases, leaving 7 bases between them. This CDR3 has 13 residues. The CDR3 DNA follows: TGTGCCAGCAGTTACGGGAACACAGATACGCAGTATTTT. Its protein product is CASSYGNTDTQYF.

J is TRBJ2-7 and V is TRBV12-3 or TRBV12-4; TRBD1 might be the D (6 bases). The length of the CDR3 is 13 residues. The V and J ends lost 6 bases and 2 bases respectively, with 11 bases between them. CDR3 residues: CASRTTGTYEQYF. For the CDR3, the DNA is TGTGCCAGCAGGACGACAGGCACCTACGAGCAGTACTTC.

The chain carries TRBV5-1 and TRBJ2-1, with TRBD2 matching over 12 bases. Unmatched junction bases numbered 8, after V lost 2 bases and J lost 5 bases. The CDR3 length is 17 residues. CDR1 and CDR2 from the germline V gene are SGHRS and YFSETQ. CDR3 nucleotides: TGCGCCAGCAGCTTCGGACTAGCGGGACCAAAAAACAATGAGCAGTTCTTC. Protein: CASSFGLAGPKNNEQFF.

This clonotype was counted ten times or more. V is TRBV6-5 and J is TRBJ2-1; 11 bases match TRBD2. The CDR3 sequence is 17 residues long. Germline CDR1 is MNHEY and CDR2 is SVGAGI. V was clipped by 2 bases and J by 2 bases; unmatched bases: 5. CDR3 region: CASSYGVSGRAYNEQFF. Written as DNA, the CDR3 is TGTGCCAGCAGTTACGGGGTTAGCGGGAGGGCCTACAATGAGCAGTTCTTC.

This chain links TRBV5-1 with TRBJ2-7, with D perhaps matching TRBD1 or TRBD2 (6 bases each). CDR1 and CDR2 (germline): SGHRS, YFSETQ. Trimming left V 0 bases short and J 5 bases short, with 21 bases between. The CDR3 is made up of 17 amino acids. Written as DNA, the CDR3 is TGCGCCAGCAGCTTGGACCCGGGGGCCTTCCTGCCCAACGAGCAGTACTTC. Translating it yields CASSLDPGAFLPNEQYF.

A few counts support this clonotype. The V and J genes are TRBV20-1 and TRBJ2-5; D gene unclear. Per germline, CDR1 DFQATT and CDR2 SNEGSKA (reference sequence). V was cut by 3 bases and J by 9 bases, with 5 bases left in between. The CDR3 has 9 amino acids. Here the CDR3 reads CSASRAQYF. In nucleotides, the CDR3 is TGCAGTGCTAGCCGGGCCCAGTACTTC.

The V and J genes are TRBV6-1 and TRBJ2-6; perhaps TRBD1 as D (6 bases). The CDR3 extends over 18 amino acids. The germline V and J ends were trimmed by 2 bases and 0 bases, with 14 bases remaining between them. Germline-derived CDR1 and CDR2 are MNHNS and SASEGT. CDR3 sequence: CASSETPTGRSGANVLTF. As DNA, the CDR3 is TGTGCCAGCAGTGAAACCCCGACAGGCCGCTCTGGGGCCAACGTCCTGACTTTC.

CDR3 DNA: TGCGCCAGCAGCTCCGACAGGGCTTACACCGGGGAGCTGTTTTTT. This encodes CASSSDRAYTGELFF. The rearrangement links TRBV5-1 to TRBJ2-2, with TRBD1 identical over 7 bases. CDR1 SGHRS and CDR2 YFSETQ come from the germline V gene. CDR3 length equals 15 residues. The trim removed 3 bases at V and 3 bases at J, leaving 5 bases unmatched.

This clonotype was counted at least ten times. The chain is built from TRBV12-3 or TRBV12-4 and TRBJ1-5, with D possibly being TRBD1 (5 bases). The length of the CDR3 is 15 residues. Deletions cut 7 bases from V and 2 bases from J, with 15 bases between. The chain's CDR3 is CASTSEGSGNQPQHF. In nucleotides, the CDR3 is TGTGCCAGCACGTCCGAGGGGAGCGGCAATCAGCCCCAGCATTTT.